The subject of this entry is one T cell receptor beta chain. In its sample, this clone was seen once. Its specific antigen is unknown. The sample holds no much larger clone one base away, and base qualities are not on file. Library preparation was by the immunoSEQ multiplex PCR assay. For the multiplex PCR, a mixture combining 60 forward primers for TCR Vbeta segments and 13 reverse primers for TCR Jbeta segments was used. The CDR3 region of rearranged TCR beta genes was amplified from genomic DNA with a multiplex PCR assay. The Illumina HiSeq System was used to sequence the amplified TCR beta libraries as 87-base-pair reads. In the paper's pipeline: A later analysis tallied around 82 million unique TCR beta chains across the 666 repertoires, and around 10 million of those chains were shared by two or more donors. To remove PCR and sequencing errors, raw reads were error-corrected and collapsed into unique sequences using a nearest-neighbor algorithm that merged closely related sequences. CDR3 sequences were aligned to IMGT reference sequences to assign V, D and J gene segments. For a sequence to be retained, a match of at least six nucleotides was required to both a V gene segment and a J gene segment. A rearrangement was called productive if the CDR3 had no stop codons and remained in frame with V and J, and every other rearrangement was called non-productive. CDR3 was defined according to IMGT convention as the region running from the second conserved V-encoded cysteine to the conserved J-encoded phenylalanine. Sequences without an unambiguous match to a single V gene segment were excluded from the earlier analysis of almost 600 of the donors. In an earlier analysis of approximately 590 of the donors, V segments were called functional above 56.7% productive rearrangements and were called segregating when the between-donor standard deviation exceeded 5%. A statistical classification framework was developed to diagnose cytomegalovirus status using the catalog of TCR beta chain sequences. A later analysis assigned V and J genes by comparing TCR nucleotide sequences with IMGT/GENE-DB human TR gene sequences. In a later analysis, CDR3 sequences and most-parsimonious VDJ recombination scenarios were assigned using the TCRdist pipeline. In a later analysis, each TCR beta chain was defined by its CDR3 amino acid sequence together with its V-gene family, and reads lacking a unique V-gene family were excluded. A later analysis removed 550 to 650 highly shared, low-generation-probability nucleotide sequences to deal with suspected cross-contamination and a sequencing artifact. A later analysis calculated a clonal expansion index for each public chain from normalized within-repertoire ranks of inferred template counts. In a later analysis, generation probabilities were computed using a VDJ recombination model fitted to out-of-frame rearrangements, and the results were checked against IGoR. In a later analysis, TCR-TCR, TCR-HLA and TCR-CMV co-occurrence was scored with hypergeometric tests, and a repertoire-size bias correction was applied to TCR pairs. False discovery rates were estimated in a later analysis by permuting HLA or CMV assignments 20 times. In a later analysis, co-occurring TCRs were grouped using DBSCAN, and TCRdist sequence similarity was added for clustering within HLA-allele-positive subsets. Repertoires with fewer than 30,000 or more than 120,000 public chains were left out of co-occurrence clustering, as were five repertoires with anomalous nucleotide sharing. Here the immuneACCESS table is served through TCRdb, limited to in-frame sequences with V and J called. Missing clones are a known gap in these copies; in checked studies unresolved V genes cover under half, and the rest lacks a known reason. The D gene and trimming were derived from the DNA, and the V and J assignments and clone size from that table. The sample yields 150,000 or so clones; roughly 80% were counted once. 0.8% to 1.3% of the sample rests with the top ten.

Ends trimmed: V by 5 bases, J by 5 bases; bases unmatched to a gene: 12. Looking up the germline V gene (reference sequence) yields CDR1 PRHDT and CDR2 FYEKMQ. The CDR3 goes from the cysteine to the phenylalanine over 15 residues. Left in the record is the CDR3 DNA by itself, 45 bases read in frame from the first base. In total, fewer than 750 healthy bone marrow donors made up the cohort. At the time of sampling, all cohort members were nominally healthy, though unrecorded immune exposures were likely present. The donor was CMV seronegative and belonged to the group of around 350 seronegative cohort members. A peripheral blood sample was provided by each donor, and peripheral blood mononuclear cells were used for TCR beta sequencing. The Qiagen DNeasy Blood Extraction Kit was used to extract genomic DNA from the blood cell samples. This sample stems from a study of cytomegalovirus exposure and HLA in healthy donors (TCRdb year 2017). As for the study more broadly: An earlier analysis of 587 of the donors reported approximately 300 Gb of sequence data and 117 million unique TCR beta sequences obtained from some 170 million T cells. About 310 gigabases of sequencing data and approximately 84 million unique TCR sequences were included in an early release covering over 600 HLA-typed donors. Of the 300 to 400 genotyped donors, approximately 83% fell in the genetic ancestry cluster associated with self-reported Caucasian donors. The study aimed to test whether cataloging public T cell receptors could reveal signatures of past pathogen exposure. Using immunosequencing, the study profiled T cell repertoires from roughly 650 subjects and related those repertoires to cytomegalovirus serostatus. Along with the approximately 600-subject first cohort, a separate validation cohort of more than 90 different subjects was used. The study combined high-throughput TCR immunosequencing, statistical association of individual TCRs with disease status, and machine learning to predict cytomegalovirus infection status. To study patterns of TCR occurrence, a later analysis re-analyzed previously published TCR beta repertoires from around 700 donors and added high-resolution HLA genotyping. The later analysis used no new phenotypic data to find candidate immune exposures, relying instead on TCR beta sequences and their occurrence across donors. An earlier analysis of fewer than 700 of the donors applied high-throughput TCR beta sequencing to assess whether each TCR beta V gene segment acted as functional or pseudogenic. Alongside the repertoire data, information on donor age, sex, ethnicity and CMV serostatus was compiled. Genome-wide SNP genotypes for about 65% of the 666 donors were used in a later genetic analysis, which treated that subset as a discovery cohort. Every discovery cohort repertoire had been produced on one sequencing platform. Class I and class II HLA loci were covered by the typing at four-digit resolution. Typing coverage varied by locus: 629-630 donors for A, B, C, DRB1 and DQB1; approximately 500 for DQA1; over 600 for DPA1; some 470 for DPB1. Because of strong linkage in the cohort, roughly five DR-DQ haplotypes were treated as single units for association and clustering. On average, over 200,000 unique TCR beta nucleotide sequences were sequenced per donor among fewer than 500 genotyped donors of the cohort, with roughly 18% of those sequences being non-productive. What the study reported, not specific to this receptor: In a later analysis, TCR association rates were found to vary across HLA loci, with the most associated TCRs seen for DRB1 alleles and the fewest for HLA-C alleles. The authors suggested that the approach could potentially be generalized to other disease states and immunological phenotypes. In a later genetic analysis, fewer N-insertions in productive TCRs were reported among donors in an Asian-associated ancestry cluster than the approximately 670-donor mean. While some public TCRs were present in many individuals, most TCR sequences turned up only very rarely across donors. A few of the identified cytomegalovirus-associated TCR beta chains were confirmed in vitro to be specific for cytomegalovirus antigens. According to a later analysis, parvovirus B19, influenza, CMV and Epstein-Barr virus appeared linked to several top co-occurrence clusters. A further reported finding was that TCR beta sequences accurately predicted the HLA-A and HLA-B alleles for most subjects in the first cohort. An earlier analysis of roughly 570 of the donors showed that most TCR beta V segments appeared in productive rearrangements either about 87% or about 30% of the time, which broadly matched IMGT annotations. A later genetic analysis associated a missense DCLRE1C variant with V-gene and J-gene trimming of TCR beta chains, and an independent cohort replicated the association. Correlated functional status among segregating V segments might reflect linkage disequilibrium, but an unknown experimental factor could not be ruled out. The study gave a list of 150 to 200 TCR beta chains associated with cytomegalovirus. A later analysis found that most CMV-associated TCR beta chains appeared HLA-restricted, with HLA associations seemingly driven largely by CMV exposure. Some IMGT-functional V segments, including TRBV6-2 and TRBV6-3, could not be told apart with the 87-base-pair reads, so those segments were excluded. Sequencing depth was assumed to be roughly uniform across donors in the presence/absence analyses, though that assumption may not hold. A later analysis associated 15,000 to 20,000 TCR beta sequences with specific HLA alleles at a false discovery rate of 0.05. A cluster of highly shared sequence variants was judged likely to be a technical artifact of the sequencing pipeline. Because counts were too low, 15 to 20 rarely observed V segments, including chromosome 9 orphons, were excluded from the earlier analysis of 500 to 700 of the donors. The classifier was reported to diagnose cytomegalovirus status with high specificity and sensitivity in both the original cohort and the validation cohort. A later analysis found that HLA-associated TCR beta chains were more clonally expanded and had lower generation probabilities than equally common non-associated chains. For the cohort, immune exposure information was limited to CMV serostatus. When HLA alleles, especially DR and DQ, strongly co-occurred, TCR associations were difficult to assign to individual alleles. Only TCR beta chains were sequenced in this cohort, and the absence of alpha or paired-chain data limited detectable features. Because HLA typing was missing for some donors at each locus, association tests included only the typed subset.

The chain employs TRBV13 and TRBJ2-7, and 7 junctional nucleotides match TRBD2. Sequenced sample: PBMCs. The TCR was taken from a man aged 25-45 years in good health and CMV-seronegative. CDR3 reads: CASSPRGTTFDEQYF. The nucleotides are TGTGCCAGCAGCCCTCGCGGGACTACTTTTGACGAGCAGTACTTC.